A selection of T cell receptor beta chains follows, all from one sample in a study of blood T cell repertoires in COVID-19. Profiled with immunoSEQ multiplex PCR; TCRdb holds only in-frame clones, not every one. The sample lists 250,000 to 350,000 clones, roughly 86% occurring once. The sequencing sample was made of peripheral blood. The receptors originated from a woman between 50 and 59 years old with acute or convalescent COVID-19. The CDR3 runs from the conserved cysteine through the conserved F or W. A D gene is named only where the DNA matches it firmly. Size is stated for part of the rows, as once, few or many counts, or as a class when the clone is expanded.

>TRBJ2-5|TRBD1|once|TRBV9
CASRQGQGWSETQYF
TGTGCCAGCAGGCAGGGACAGGGGTGGTCAGAGACCCAGTACTTC
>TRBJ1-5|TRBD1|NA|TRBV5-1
CASSWTGEVGQPQHF
TGCGCCAGCAGCTGGACAGGGGAGGTGGGTCAGCCCCAGCATTTT
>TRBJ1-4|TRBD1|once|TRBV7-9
CASSIWTGGNEKLFF
TGTGCCAGCAGCATTTGGACAGGGGGTAATGAAAAACTGTTTTTT
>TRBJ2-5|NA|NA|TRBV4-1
CASSQGPGQETQYF
TGCGCCAGCAGCCAAGGGCCAGGTCAGGAGACCCAGTACTTC
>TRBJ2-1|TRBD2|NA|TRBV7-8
CASSIGLAGSSYNEQFF
TGTGCCAGCAGCATAGGACTAGCGGGTAGCTCCTACAATGAGCAGTTCTTC
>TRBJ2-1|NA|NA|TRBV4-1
CASSQDWLALQDEQFF
TGCGCCAGCAGCCAAGATTGGCTAGCGCTACAGGATGAGCAGTTCTTC
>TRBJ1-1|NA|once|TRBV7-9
CASSLAVGMNTEAFF
TGTGCCAGCAGCTTAGCGGTCGGTATGAACACTGAAGCTTTCTTT
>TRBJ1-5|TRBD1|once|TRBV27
CASSPGTGIFYGNQPQHF
TGTGCCAGCAGTCCCGGGACAGGCATTTTCTATGGCAATCAGCCCCAGCATTTT
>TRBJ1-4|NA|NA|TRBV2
CASSRHRATNEKLFF
TGTGCCAGCAGTCGACACAGAGCAACTAATGAAAAACTGTTTTTT
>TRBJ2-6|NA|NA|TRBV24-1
CATSGPTSTGANVLTF
TGTGCCACCAGTGGTCCCACTAGCACCGGGGCCAACGTCCTGACTTTC
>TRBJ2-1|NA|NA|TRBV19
CASSISLPGYNEQFF
TGTGCCAGTAGTATATCCTTACCCGGGTACAATGAGCAGTTCTTC
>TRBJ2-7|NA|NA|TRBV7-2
CASSLLQNSYEQYF
TGTGCCAGCAGCCTCCTACAGAACTCCTACGAGCAGTACTTC
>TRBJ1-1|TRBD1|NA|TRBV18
CASSPGQGRGGTEAFF
TGTGCCAGCTCACCCGGACAGGGGAGGGGTGGGACTGAAGCTTTCTTT
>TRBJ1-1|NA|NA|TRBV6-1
CASSETAGAVTEAFF
TGTGCCAGCAGTGAAACGGCAGGGGCGGTTACTGAAGCTTTCTTT
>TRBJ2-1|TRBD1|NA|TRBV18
CASSPTGGYNEQFF
TGTGCCAGCTCACCGACAGGGGGATACAATGAGCAGTTCTTC
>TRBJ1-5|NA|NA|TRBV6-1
CASSEVGGSQPQHF
TGTGCCAGCAGTGAAGTCGGAGGGTCTCAGCCCCAGCATTTT
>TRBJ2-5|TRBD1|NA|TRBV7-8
CASSLWTGETQYF
TGTGCCAGCAGCTTATGGACAGGAGAGACCCAGTACTTC